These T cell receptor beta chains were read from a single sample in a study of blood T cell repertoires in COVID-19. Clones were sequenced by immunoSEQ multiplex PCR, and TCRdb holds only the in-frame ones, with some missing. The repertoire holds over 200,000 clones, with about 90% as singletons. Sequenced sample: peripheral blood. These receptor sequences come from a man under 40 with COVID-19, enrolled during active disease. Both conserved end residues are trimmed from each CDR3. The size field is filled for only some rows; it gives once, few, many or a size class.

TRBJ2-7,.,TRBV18,ASSIGTGDSYEQY
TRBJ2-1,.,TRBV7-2,ASSSGLAGVGEQF
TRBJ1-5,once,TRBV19,ASSWASNQPQH
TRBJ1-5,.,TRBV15,ATSRTSGTGVGNQPQH
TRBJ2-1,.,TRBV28,ASLLAGVHNEQF
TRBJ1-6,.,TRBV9,ASSVGGEGSPLH
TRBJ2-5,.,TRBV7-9,ASSFLLNRAQETQY
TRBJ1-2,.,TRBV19,ASSVRDRGQSNYGYT
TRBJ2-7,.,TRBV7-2,ASSLEGAIQGEQY
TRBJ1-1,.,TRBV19,ASTDRDGLLNTEAF
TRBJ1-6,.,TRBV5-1,ASSLGTRGSPLH
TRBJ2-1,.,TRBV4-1,ASSQVVRGEQF
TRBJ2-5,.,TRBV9,ASSVGAGRIPGETQY
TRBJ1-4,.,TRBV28,ASRGAFGEKLF
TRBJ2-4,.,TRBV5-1,ASSLSAGSNIQY
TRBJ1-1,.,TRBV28,ASSFLDRQNTEAF
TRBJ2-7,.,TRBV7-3,ASSSSGGPLEQY
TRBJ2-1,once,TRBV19,ASSIVAGNEQF
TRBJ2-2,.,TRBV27,ASSLGPPTGELF
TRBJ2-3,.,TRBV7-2,ASSLWGQSPTDTQY
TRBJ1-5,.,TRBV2,ASRTGTLGNQPQH
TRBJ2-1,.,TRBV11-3,ASSLGLAVSNEQF
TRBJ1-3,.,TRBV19,ASSMTATGPKSGNTIY
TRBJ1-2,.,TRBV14,ASSLDRGDIYGYT
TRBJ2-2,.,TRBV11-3,ASSLDTGELF
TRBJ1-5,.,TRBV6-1,ASSESSRHLGNQPQH
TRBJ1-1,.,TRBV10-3,AISRGGIEAF
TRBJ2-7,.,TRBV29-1,SVEDFGEGRYEQY
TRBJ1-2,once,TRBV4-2,ASSQEGGGDYGYT
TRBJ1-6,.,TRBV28,ASSSQYQGFNNSPLH
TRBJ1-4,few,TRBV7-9,ASSFGGATNEKLF
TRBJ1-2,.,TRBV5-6,ASSARTGIDGYT
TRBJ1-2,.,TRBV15,ATSRDPRGGDGGYT
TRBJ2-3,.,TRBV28,ASSLLAGVRTDTQY
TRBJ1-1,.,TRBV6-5,ASSYRALAGEAF
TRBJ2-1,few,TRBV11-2,AIRRYNEQF
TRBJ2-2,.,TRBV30,ACSGQAGSGELF
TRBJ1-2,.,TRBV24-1,ATSGGGNYGYT
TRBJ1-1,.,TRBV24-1,ATSDRQFEAF
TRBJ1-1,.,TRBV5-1,ASSLSGAEAF
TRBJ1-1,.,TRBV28,ASRIQNTEAF
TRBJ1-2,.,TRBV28,ASSFRYGYT
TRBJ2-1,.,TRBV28,ASSRPSGAYNEQF
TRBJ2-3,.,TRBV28,ASSLLAGRTSTDTQY
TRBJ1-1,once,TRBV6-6,ASSYGGSNTEAF
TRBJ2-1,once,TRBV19,ASSQGTIWNEQF